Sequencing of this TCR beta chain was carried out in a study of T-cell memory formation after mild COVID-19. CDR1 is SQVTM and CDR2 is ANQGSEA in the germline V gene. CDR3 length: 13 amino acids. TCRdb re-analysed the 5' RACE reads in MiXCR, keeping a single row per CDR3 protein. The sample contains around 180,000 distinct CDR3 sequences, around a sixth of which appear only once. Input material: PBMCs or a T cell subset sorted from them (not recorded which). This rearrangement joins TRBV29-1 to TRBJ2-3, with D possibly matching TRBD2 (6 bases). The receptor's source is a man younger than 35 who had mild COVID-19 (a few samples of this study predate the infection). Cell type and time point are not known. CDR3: CTAGGPRQDTQYF. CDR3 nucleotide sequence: TGCACTGCCGGGGGACCTCGACAGGATACGCAGTATTTT.